This TCR beta chain derives from a study of breast tumors, draining lymph nodes, adjacent tissues. Overall study results and limits: Tumor repertoires ranked between lymph nodes and nontumor tissue in diversity, with V and J gene preferences.

From the multiplex PCR reads, TCRdb called clonotypes with MiXCR, one entry per CDR3 protein. Of about 200,000 distinct CDR3 sequences detected, 31% appear once; the ten largest clones hold 4% to 4.5%. The sample holds many counts of this clonotype. The antigen is not known. Germline-derived CDR1 and CDR2 are ENHRY and SYGVKD. CDR3 size: 14 residues. V was pared by 4 bases and J by 5 bases, with 15 bases between. Samples came from axillary lymph nodes draining the breast cancer. The sequence came from a female donor with breast cancer. Some clones in this sample may be carry-over from other donors' samples. The sequenced sample consisted of axillary lymph node tissue. The genes are TRBV10-3 and TRBJ2-7, with D perhaps matching TRBD2 (5 bases). The CDR3 DNA sequence: TGTGCCATCAGTGGCCGGGCCGGGGTGGACGAGCAGTACTTC. This translates into CAISGRAGVDEQYF.